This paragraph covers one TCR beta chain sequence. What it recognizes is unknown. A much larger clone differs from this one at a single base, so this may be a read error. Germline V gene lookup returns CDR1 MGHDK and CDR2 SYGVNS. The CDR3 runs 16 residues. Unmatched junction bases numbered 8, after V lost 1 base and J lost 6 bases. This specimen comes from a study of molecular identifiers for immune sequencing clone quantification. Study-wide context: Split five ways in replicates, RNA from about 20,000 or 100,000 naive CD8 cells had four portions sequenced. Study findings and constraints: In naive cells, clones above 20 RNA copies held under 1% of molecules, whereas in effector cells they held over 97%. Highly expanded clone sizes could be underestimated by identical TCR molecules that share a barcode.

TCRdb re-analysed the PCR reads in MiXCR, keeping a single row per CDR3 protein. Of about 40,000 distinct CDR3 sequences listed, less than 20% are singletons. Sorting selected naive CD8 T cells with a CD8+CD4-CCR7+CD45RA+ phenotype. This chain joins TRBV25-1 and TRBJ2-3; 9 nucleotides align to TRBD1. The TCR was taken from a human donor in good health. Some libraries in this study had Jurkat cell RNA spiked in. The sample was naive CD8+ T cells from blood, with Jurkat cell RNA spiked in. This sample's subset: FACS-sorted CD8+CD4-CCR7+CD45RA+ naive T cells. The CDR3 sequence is CASSEWGTGYMDTQYF. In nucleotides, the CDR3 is TGTGCCAGCAGTGAATGGGGGACAGGGTACATGGATACGCAGTATTTT. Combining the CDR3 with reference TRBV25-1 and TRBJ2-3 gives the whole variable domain EADIYQTPRYLVIGTGKKITLECSQTMGHDKMYWYQQDPGMELHLIHYSYGVNSTEKGDLSSESTVSRIRTEHFPLTLESARPSHTSQYLCASSEWGTGYMDTQYFGPGTRLTVL.